The 24 T cell receptor beta chains listed next were all sequenced from one sample in a study of T-cell reconstitution after alpha-beta-depleted transplantation in children. Study observations and caveats: Newly produced T cells mostly accounted for T-cell counts and diversity one year post-transplant.

Preparation of the TCRbeta library used unique molecular identifiers. MiXCR was run by TCRdb on the PCR reads, yielding one entry per CDR3 protein. The sample records a few hundred thousand distinct CDR3 sequences, less than 9.5% being singletons. Their cognate antigens are unknown. Material: peripheral blood, obtained 360 days after TCRalphabeta/CD19-depleted stem cell transplant. These receptors were collected from a female patient younger than 10 who had a stem cell transplant for Fanconi anemia, so the T cells may come from the graft donor.

This clonotype has at least ten counts. This chain links TRBV2 with TRBJ2-2; perhaps TRBD1 as D (6 bases). Trimming stripped 6 bases from V and 0 bases from J, with 17 bases between. Germline V gives CDR1 SNHLY, CDR2 FYNNEI. The CDR3 contains 17 residues. CDR3 protein: CASRLDRFTPNTGELFF. As DNA, the CDR3 is TGTGCCAGCAGGCTCGACAGGTTCACGCCGAACACCGGGGAGCTGTTTTTT.

The chain couples TRBV7-2 to TRBJ1-2; D gene uncertain. Germline loops: CDR1 SGHTA, CDR2 FQGNSA. This CDR3 region has 12 residues. Trimming shortened V by 2 bases and J by 7 bases, and 8 bases separated the two germline ends. CDR3 loop: CASSLMGGGYTF. The CDR3 DNA follows: TGTGCCAGCAGCTTAATGGGAGGTGGCTACACCTTC.

The sample holds many counts of this clonotype. The CDR3 sequence: CASSLRDTYNEQFF. CDR3 nucleotides: TGTGCCAGCAGTCTCCGGGACACCTACAATGAGCAGTTCTTC. The rearrangement uses TRBV7-6 and TRBJ2-1, with D maybe TRBD1 (6 bases). The CDR3 covers 14 residues. CDR1 is SGHVS and CDR2 is FNYEAQ in the germline V gene. Trimming left V 6 bases short and J 2 bases short, with 11 bases between.

The J gene is TRBJ1-6, the V gene TRBV4-2; TRBD1 aligns across 7 bases. Germline V gene lookup returns CDR1 LGHNA and CDR2 YNFKEQ. Trimming cost V 4 bases and J 7 bases; bases outside gene matches: 7. This CDR3 has 15 amino acids. The CDR3 loop is CASSLTDRDNSPLHF. The CDR3 DNA reads TGTGCCAGCAGCCTAACCGACAGGGACAATTCACCCCTCCACTTT.

V usage is TRBV3-1 and J usage is TRBJ2-2; D gene unclear. There are 18 residues in the CDR3. Trimming took off 0 bases at V and 4 bases at J, with 18 bases between the two ends. Germline V CDR1 and CDR2: LGHDT, YNNKEL (reference sequence). This CDR3 is CASSQDPGSGLSTGELFF. As DNA, the CDR3 is TGTGCCAGCAGCCAAGATCCAGGTTCGGGCTTGAGCACCGGGGAGCTGTTTTTT.

This clonotype has at least ten counts. The chain links TRBV28 to TRBJ2-1; D is ambiguous. The CDR3 is made up of 14 amino acids. Germline assignment: CDR1 MDHEN and CDR2 SYDVKM. V lost 2 bases and J lost 5, with 10 bases in between. DNA of the CDR3: TGTGCCAGCAGTTTACGCAGTTTCGACAATGAGCAGTTCTTC. Protein product: CASSLRSFDNEQFF.

This clonotype was found many times. The chain uses TRBV29-1 and TRBJ2-1; D is perhaps TRBD2 (6 bases). Germline CDR1 SQVTM, CDR2 ANQGSEA. The CDR3 has 16 residues. The V gene lost 3 bases and the J gene lost 8 bases, with 23 bases spanning the gap. CDR3 bases: TGCAGCGTTGACGGGGCGGGGCCTCTTTGGCACGATGAGCAGTTCTTC. This codes for CSVDGAGPLWHDEQFF.

The chain is built from TRBV29-1 and TRBJ2-3; TRBD2 matches 8 bases. This CDR3 spans 14 amino acids. From germline, CDR1 is SQVTM and CDR2 ANQGSEA. The V gene end was trimmed by 7 bases and the J gene end by 2 bases; junction bases not matched to a gene: 8. The CDR3 is CSALPAGVTDTQYF. Here the CDR3 DNA reads TGCAGCGCCCTACCAGCGGGGGTCACAGATACGCAGTATTTT.

Comments on this clonotype: Being one base from a much bigger clone, this may be a read error. V is TRBV4-1 and J is TRBJ2-2, with 8 positions matching TRBD2. The CDR3 has 14 residues. Germline V gives CDR1 MGHRA, CDR2 YSYEKL. Here the CDR3 DNA reads TGCGCCAGCAGCCTCCGGGCCGGAGCGGGGGTGCTGTTTTTT. Amino acids: CASSLRAGAGVLFF.

The table lists this clonotype with many counts. The genes are TRBV12-3 or TRBV12-4 and TRBJ2-3, with TRBD2 identical over 11 bases. The V segment lost 5 bases and the J segment 2 bases; nucleotides outside the gene matches: 9. CDR3 length: 17 residues. The chain's CDR3 is CASSVLAGETFTDTQYF. The CDR3 coding sequence is TGTGCCAGCAGTGTACTAGCGGGGGAGACATTCACAGATACGCAGTATTTT.

Ten or more counts support this clonotype. This rearrangement joins TRBV11-2 to TRBJ2-1; 10 bases line up with TRBD2. The CDR3 extends over 19 amino acids. CDR1 and CDR2 (germline): SGHAT, FQNNGV. V lost 0 bases and J lost 8; bases outside the gene matches: 16. DNA for the CDR3: TGTGCCAGCAGCTTAGAGGGGGGGAGCGGGAGGGCCCTGGTCTATGAGCAGTTCTTC. Translation gives CASSLEGGSGRALVYEQFF.

Many counts were recorded for this clonotype. The gene calls are TRBV20-1 and TRBJ2-2; 8 positions agree with TRBD1. The V segment lost 6 bases and the J segment 7 bases; nucleotides outside the gene matches: 7. The CDR3 spans 13 residues. From germline, CDR1 is DFQATT and CDR2 SNEGSKA (reference sequence). CDR3 sequence (DNA): TGCAGTGCCCAGGGGGCGCATAGCGGGGAGCTGTTTTTT. This encodes CSAQGAHSGELFF.

To note about this clonotype: A read error may account for a junction end that differs from germline. The V gene is TRBV4-3, the J gene TRBJ1-1; no reliable D call. This CDR3 is 15 amino acids long. Germline CDR1 and CDR2: LGHNA and YSLEER. The CDR3 sequence: CASSLLRQLNTEVFF. The CDR3 region has the DNA TGCGCCAGCAGCCTCCTCCGACAATTGAACACTGAAGTTTTCTTT.

The V gene is TRBV9, the J gene TRBJ2-1; 9 bases fit TRBD2. J was trimmed by 2 bases and V by 4 bases; bases with no gene match: 10. Per the germline V gene, CDR1 is SGDLS and CDR2 is YYNGEE. The CDR3 loop spans 17 amino acids. This CDR3 is CASSKSPLAGAYNEQFF. CDR3 coding DNA: TGTGCCAGCAGCAAGTCTCCTTTAGCGGGAGCCTACAATGAGCAGTTCTTC.

This clonotype was picked up many times. This chain links TRBV2 with TRBJ2-1; D remains ambiguous. V gave up 6 bases and J gave up 1 base, with 10 bases separating them. Germline V gene lookup returns CDR1 SNHLY and CDR2 FYNNEI. The CDR3 is made up of 14 amino acids. DNA for the CDR3: TGTGCCAGCAGGCGACTTCTGTCCTACAATGAGCAGTTCTTC. It codes for CASRRLLSYNEQFF.

This clonotype was counted a few times. The CDR3 bases are TGTGCCAGCGCGAAACTCTCTGGGGCCAACGTCCTGACTTTC. This codes for CASAKLSGANVLTF. The chain employs TRBV2 and TRBJ2-6; D uncertain. Per the germline V gene, CDR1 is SNHLY and CDR2 is FYNNEI. The CDR3 length is 14 residues. V was cut by 8 bases and J by 0 bases, with 8 bases left in between. Using reference TRBV2 and TRBJ2-6 for the parts outside the CDR3, the full variable domain is EPEVTQTPSHQVTQMGQEVILRCVPISNHLYFYWYRQILGQKVEFLVSFYNNEISEKSEIFDDQFSVERPDGSNFTLKIRSTKLEDSAMYFCASAKLSGANVLTFGAGSRLTVL.

This clonotype was counted ten times or more. This sequence joins TRBV29-1 and TRBJ2-3, with D perhaps assigned TRBD1 or TRBD2 (5 bases each). In germline, CDR1 is SQVTM, CDR2 ANQGSEA. There are 14 residues in the CDR3. Trimming left V 3 bases short and J 1 base short, with 11 bases between. This CDR3 reads CSVEGVRGTDTQYF. The DNA of the CDR3 is TGCAGCGTTGAGGGGGTAAGAGGCACAGATACGCAGTATTTT.

Many counts were recorded for this clonotype. The chain carries TRBV20-1 and TRBJ2-1; possible D gene TRBD1, 6 bases. Germline CDR1 is DFQATT and CDR2 is SNEGSKA (reference sequence). The V gene lost 6 bases and the J gene lost 5 bases, with 26 bases spanning the gap. CDR3 length equals 17 residues. The CDR3 DNA reads TGCAGTGCCCCTTCCGCATGGTCCGGGACACATAACAATGAGCAGTTCTTC. It encodes CSAPSAWSGTHNNEQFF.

The chain carries TRBV15 and TRBJ1-6; perhaps TRBD1 as D (6 bases). Germline V lookup: CDR1 LNHNV, CDR2 YYDKDF (reference sequence). This CDR3 is built from 13 residues. V was trimmed by 8 bases and J by 10 bases, leaving 15 bases between them. The CDR3 is CATGGSLGSPLHF. The CDR3 DNA reads TGTGCCACCGGGGGCTCCTTGGGGTCACCCCTCCACTTT.

The table lists this clonotype with many counts. The CDR3 protein is CSVFWAQGAQYF. The DNA of the CDR3 is TGCAGCGTATTCTGGGCGCAGGGTGCGCAGTATTTT. The V and J genes are TRBV29-1 and TRBJ2-3; D is possibly TRBD1 (5 bases). Looked up from germline, CDR1 is SQVTM and CDR2 is ANQGSEA. The CDR3 consists of 12 residues. Trimming shortened V by 6 bases and J by 10 bases, and 17 bases separated the two germline ends.

This clonotype has ten or more counts. The chain carries TRBV2 and TRBJ1-1; 8 bases fit TRBD1. Germline loops: CDR1 SNHLY, CDR2 FYNNEI. Unmatched junction bases numbered 8, after V lost 7 bases and J lost 4 bases. The CDR3 runs to 14 residues. Written as DNA, the CDR3 is TGTGCCAGCATGAGGCGACAGGGGACCACTGAAGCTTTCTTT. Translated: CASMRRQGTTEAFF.

This clonotype was detected a few times. The CDR3 region is CSAITGDYGYTF. Written as DNA, the CDR3 is TGCAGTGCAATAACAGGGGACTATGGCTACACCTTC. The chain is built from TRBV20-1 and TRBJ1-2; the match to TRBD1 covers 7 bases. Germline assignment: CDR1 DFQATT and CDR2 SNEGSKA (reference sequence). The ends lost 6 bases at V and 3 bases at J; junction bases unmatched: 4. CDR3 length: 12 residues.

V usage is TRBV3-1 and J usage is TRBJ2-5, with D perhaps TRBD1 or TRBD2 (5 bases each). CDR1 is LGHDT, CDR2 YNNKEL, per germline (reference sequence). V lost 6 bases and J 5 bases, leaving 16 bases between the germline ends. The CDR3 consists of 14 residues. CDR3 sequence: CASRERGREETQYF. The CDR3 nucleotides are TGTGCCAGCAGGGAACGGGGCAGGGAGGAGACCCAGTACTTC.

The table lists this clonotype with many counts. J is TRBJ2-1 and V is TRBV7-3, with no clear D. The V end was cut by 2 bases, the J end by 5 bases, with 7 bases between. This CDR3 has 13 residues. The germline CDR1 and CDR2 sequences are SGHTA and FQGTGA. The CDR3: CASSLRTHNEQFF. For the CDR3, the DNA is TGTGCCAGCAGCTTACGGACCCACAATGAGCAGTTCTTC.